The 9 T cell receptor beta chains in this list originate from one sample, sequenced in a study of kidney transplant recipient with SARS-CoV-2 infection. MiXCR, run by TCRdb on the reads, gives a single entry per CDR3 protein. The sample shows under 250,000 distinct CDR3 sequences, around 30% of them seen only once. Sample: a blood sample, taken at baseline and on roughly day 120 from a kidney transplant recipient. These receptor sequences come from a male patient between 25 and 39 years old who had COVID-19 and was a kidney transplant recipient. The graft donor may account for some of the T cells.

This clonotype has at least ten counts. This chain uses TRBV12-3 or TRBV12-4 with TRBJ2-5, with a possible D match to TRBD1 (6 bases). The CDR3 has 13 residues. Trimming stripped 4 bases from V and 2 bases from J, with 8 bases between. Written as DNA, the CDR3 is TGTGCCAGCAGTTCGGACAGTCAAGAGACCCAGTACTTC. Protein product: CASSSDSQETQYF.

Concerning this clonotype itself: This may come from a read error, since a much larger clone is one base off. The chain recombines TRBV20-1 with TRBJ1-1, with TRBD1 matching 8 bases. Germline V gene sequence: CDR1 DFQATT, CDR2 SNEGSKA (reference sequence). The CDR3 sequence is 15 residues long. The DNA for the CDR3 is TGCAGTGCTAGAGGGACAGGGAATGCGAACACTGAAACTTTCTTT. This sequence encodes CSARGTGNANTETFF.

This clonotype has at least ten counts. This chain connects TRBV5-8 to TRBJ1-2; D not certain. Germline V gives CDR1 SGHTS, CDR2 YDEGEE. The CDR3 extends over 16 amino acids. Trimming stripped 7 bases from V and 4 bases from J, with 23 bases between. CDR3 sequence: CASFGRHPRKTYGYTF. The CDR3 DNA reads TGTGCCAGCTTCGGTCGTCATCCACGAAAGACCTATGGCTACACCTTC.

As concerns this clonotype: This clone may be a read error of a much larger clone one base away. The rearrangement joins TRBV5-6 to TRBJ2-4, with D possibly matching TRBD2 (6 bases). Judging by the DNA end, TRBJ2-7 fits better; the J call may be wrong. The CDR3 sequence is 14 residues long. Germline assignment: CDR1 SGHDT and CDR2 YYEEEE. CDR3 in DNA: TGTGCCAGCAGCGCAGGCCACGGGAGCTACGAGCAGTACTTC. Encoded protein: CASSAGHGSYEQYF.

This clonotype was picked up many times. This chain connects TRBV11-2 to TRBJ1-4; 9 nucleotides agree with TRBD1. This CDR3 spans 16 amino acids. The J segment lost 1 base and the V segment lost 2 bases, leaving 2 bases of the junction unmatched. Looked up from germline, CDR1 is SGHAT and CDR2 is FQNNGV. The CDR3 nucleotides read TGTGCCAGCAGCTTAAGGACAGGGGTAACTAATGAAAAACTGTTTTTT. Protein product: CASSLRTGVTNEKLFF.

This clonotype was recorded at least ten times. CDR3 in DNA: TGTGCCAGTAGAGTTTCCAACGGGGGGCCCTACGAGCAGTACTTC. Translated, it gives CASRVSNGGPYEQYF. J is TRBJ2-7 and V is TRBV19, with a possible D match to TRBD2 (7 bases). Per germline, CDR1 LNHDA and CDR2 SQIVND (reference sequence). This CDR3 has 15 amino acids. Trimming took 6 bases from V and 2 from J, leaving 17 bases between them. The whole variable domain, remainder taken from reference TRBV19 and TRBJ2-7, is DGGITQSPKYLFRKEGQNVTLSCEQNLNHDAMYWYRQDPGQGLRLIYYSQIVNDFQKGDIAEGYSVSREKKESFPLTVTSAQKNPTAFYLCASRVSNGGPYEQYFGPGTRLTVT.

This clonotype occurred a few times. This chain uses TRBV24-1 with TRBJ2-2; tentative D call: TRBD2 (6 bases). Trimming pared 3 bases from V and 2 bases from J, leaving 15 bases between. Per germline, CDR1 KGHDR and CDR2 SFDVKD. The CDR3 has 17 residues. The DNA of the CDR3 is TGTGCCACCAGTGATGCACGGCGGGATTTAAACACCGGGGAGCTGTTTTTT. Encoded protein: CATSDARRDLNTGELFF.

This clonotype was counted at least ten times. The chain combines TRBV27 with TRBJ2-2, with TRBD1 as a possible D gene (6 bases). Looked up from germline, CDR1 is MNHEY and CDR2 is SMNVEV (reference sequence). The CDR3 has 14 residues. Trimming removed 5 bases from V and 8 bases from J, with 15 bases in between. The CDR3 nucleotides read TGTGCCAGCAGTCAACAGGGATCGGTGGGGGAGCTGTTTTTT. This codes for CASSQQGSVGELFF.

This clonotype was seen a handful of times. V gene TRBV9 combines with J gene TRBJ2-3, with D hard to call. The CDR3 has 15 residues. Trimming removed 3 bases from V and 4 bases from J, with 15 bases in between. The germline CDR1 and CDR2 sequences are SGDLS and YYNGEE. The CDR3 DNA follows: TGTGCCAGCAGCGAGTTCGGCAGAGACCCAGATACGCAGTATTTT. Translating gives CASSEFGRDPDTQYF.